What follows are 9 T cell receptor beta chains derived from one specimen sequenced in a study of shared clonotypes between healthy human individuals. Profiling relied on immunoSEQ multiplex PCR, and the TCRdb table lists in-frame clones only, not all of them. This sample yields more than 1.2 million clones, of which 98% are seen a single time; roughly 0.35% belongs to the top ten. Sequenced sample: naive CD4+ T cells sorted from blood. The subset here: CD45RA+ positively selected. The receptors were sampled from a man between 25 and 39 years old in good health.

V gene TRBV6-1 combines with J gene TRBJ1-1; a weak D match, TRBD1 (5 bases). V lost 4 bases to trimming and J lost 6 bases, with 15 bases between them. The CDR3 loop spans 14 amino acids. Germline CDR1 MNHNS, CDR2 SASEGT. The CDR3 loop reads CASSVKGPLPEAFF. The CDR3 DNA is TGTGCCAGCAGTGTCAAGGGGCCGTTGCCTGAAGCTTTCTTT.

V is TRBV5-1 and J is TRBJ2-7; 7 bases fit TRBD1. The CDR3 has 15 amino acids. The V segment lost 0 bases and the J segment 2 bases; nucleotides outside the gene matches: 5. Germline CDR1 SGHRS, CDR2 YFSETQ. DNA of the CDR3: TGCGCCAGCAGCTTGGACAGGGGCTTGACCTACGAGCAGTACTTC. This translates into CASSLDRGLTYEQYF.

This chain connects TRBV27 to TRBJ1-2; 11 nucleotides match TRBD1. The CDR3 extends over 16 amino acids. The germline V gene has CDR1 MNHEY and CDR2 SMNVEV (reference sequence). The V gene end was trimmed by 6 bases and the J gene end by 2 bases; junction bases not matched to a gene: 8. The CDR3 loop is CASRGDRGSKNYGYTF. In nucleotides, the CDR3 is TGTGCCAGCAGGGGGGACAGGGGGTCTAAAAACTATGGCTACACCTTC.

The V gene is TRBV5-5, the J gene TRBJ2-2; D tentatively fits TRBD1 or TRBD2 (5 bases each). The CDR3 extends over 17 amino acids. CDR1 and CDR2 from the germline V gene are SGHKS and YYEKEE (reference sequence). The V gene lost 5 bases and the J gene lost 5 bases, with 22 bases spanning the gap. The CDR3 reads CASRINSGTLGTGELFF. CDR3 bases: TGTGCCAGCAGGATTAATTCCGGGACCTTAGGGACCGGGGAGCTGTTTTTT.

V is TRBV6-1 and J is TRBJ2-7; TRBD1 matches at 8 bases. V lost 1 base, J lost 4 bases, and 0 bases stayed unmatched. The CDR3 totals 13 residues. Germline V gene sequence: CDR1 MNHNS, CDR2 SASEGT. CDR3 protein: CASSEDRGYEQYF. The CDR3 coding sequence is TGTGCCAGCAGTGAAGACAGGGGGTACGAGCAGTACTTC.

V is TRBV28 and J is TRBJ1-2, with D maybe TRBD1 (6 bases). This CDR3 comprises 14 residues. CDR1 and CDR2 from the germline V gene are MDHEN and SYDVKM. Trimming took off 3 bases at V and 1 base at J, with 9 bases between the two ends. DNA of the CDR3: TGTGCCAGCAGTTTGAGGGGGAATAACTATGGCTACACCTTC. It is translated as CASSLRGNNYGYTF.

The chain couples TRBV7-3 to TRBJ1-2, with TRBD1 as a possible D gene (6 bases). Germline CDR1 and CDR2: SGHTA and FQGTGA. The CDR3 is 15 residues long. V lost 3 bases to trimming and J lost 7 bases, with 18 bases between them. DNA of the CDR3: TGTGCCAGCAGCTTGGAATGGGGGGACATCAGTGGCTACACCTTC. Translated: CASSLEWGDISGYTF.

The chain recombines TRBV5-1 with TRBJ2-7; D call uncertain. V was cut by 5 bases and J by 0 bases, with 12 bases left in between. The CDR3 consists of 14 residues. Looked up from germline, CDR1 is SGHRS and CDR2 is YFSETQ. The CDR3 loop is CASSLGWGSYEQYF. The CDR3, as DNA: TGCGCCAGCAGTCTCGGTTGGGGCTCCTACGAGCAGTACTTC.

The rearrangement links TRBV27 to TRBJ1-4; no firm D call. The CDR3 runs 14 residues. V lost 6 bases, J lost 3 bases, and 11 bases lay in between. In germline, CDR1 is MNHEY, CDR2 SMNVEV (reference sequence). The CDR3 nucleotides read TGTGCCAGCAGGGCGAGGGCCCCTAATGAAAAACTGTTTTTT. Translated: CASRARAPNEKLFF.